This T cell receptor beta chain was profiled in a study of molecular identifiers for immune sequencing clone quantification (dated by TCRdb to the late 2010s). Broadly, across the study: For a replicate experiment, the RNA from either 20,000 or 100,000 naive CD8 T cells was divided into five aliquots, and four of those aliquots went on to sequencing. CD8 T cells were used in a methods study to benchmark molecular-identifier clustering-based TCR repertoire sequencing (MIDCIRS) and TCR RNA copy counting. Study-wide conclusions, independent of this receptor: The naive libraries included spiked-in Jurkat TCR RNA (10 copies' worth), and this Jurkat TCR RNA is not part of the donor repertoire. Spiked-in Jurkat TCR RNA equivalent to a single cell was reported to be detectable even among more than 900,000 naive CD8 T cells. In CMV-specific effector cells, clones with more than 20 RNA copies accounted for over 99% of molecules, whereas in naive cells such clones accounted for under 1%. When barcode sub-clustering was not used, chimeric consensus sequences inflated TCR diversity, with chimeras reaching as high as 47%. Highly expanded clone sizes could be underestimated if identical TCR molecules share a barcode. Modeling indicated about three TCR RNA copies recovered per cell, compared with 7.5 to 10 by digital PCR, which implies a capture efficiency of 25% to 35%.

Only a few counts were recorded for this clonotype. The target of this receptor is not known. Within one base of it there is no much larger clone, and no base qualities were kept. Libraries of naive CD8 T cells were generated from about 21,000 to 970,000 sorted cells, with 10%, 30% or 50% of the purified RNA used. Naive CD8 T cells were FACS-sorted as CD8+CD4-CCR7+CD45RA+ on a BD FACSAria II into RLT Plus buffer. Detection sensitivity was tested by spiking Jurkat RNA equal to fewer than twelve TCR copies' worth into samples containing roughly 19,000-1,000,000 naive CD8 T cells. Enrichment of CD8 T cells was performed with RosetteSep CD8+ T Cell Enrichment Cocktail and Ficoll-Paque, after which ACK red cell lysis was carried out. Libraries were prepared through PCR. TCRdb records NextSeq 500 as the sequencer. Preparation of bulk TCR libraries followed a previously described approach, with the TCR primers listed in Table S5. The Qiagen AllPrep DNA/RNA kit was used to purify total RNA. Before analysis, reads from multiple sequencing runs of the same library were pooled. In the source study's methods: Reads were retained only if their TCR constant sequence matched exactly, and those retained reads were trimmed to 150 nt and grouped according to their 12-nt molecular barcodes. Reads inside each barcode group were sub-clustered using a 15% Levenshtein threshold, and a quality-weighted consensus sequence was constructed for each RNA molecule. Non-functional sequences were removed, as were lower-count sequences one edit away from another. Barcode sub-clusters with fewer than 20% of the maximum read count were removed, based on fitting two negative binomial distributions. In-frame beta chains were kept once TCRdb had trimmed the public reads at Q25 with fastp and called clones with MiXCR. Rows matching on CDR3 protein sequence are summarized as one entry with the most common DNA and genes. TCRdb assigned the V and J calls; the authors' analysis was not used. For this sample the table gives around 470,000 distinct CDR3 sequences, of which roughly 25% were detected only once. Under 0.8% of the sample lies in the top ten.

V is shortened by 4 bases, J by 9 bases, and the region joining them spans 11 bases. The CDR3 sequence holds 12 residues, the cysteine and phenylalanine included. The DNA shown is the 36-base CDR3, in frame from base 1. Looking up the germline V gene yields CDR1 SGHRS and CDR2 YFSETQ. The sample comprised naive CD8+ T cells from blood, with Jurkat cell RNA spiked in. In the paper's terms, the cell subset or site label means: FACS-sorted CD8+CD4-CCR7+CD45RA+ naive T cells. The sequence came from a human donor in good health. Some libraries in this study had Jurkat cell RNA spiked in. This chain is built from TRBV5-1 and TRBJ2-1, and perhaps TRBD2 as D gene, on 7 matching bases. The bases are TGCGCCAGCAGCATCGGGGGGCCTGAGCAGTTCTTC. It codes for CASSIGGPEQFF.